This T cell receptor beta chain was identified in a study of T cell changes during pregnancy in multiple sclerosis. Clones were sequenced by immunoSEQ multiplex PCR, and TCRdb holds only the in-frame ones, with some missing. This table holds some 40,000 clones, over 85% found once. The CDR3 totals 15 residues. Per germline, CDR1 SGHAT and CDR2 FQNNGV. With V trimmed by 4 bases and J by 1 base, 5 bases remained unmatched. The chain combines TRBV11-2 with TRBJ1-1; 8 nucleotides agree with TRBD1. Here the sequenced sample was CD4+ T cells from peripheral blood mononuclear cells, taken before pregnancy. The source of this sequence is a female donor with multiple sclerosis, enrolled in a pregnancy study. CDR3: CASSSRTGWNTEAFF. CDR3 nucleotides: TGTGCCAGCAGCTCACGGACAGGGTGGAACACTGAAGCTTTCTTT.